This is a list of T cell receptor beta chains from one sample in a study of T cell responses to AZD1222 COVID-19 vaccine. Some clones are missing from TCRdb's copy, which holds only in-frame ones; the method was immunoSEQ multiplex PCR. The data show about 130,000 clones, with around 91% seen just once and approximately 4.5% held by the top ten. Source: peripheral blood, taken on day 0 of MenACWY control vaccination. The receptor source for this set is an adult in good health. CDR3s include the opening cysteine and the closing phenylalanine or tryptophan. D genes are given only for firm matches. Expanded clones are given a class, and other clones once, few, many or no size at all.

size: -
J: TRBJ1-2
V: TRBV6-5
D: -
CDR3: CASSPGLNYGYTF
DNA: TGTGCCAGCAGTCCAGGTTTAAACTATGGCTACACCTTC

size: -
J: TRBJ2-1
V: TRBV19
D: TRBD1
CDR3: CASIGTGGNEQFF
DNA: TGTGCCAGTATTGGGACAGGGGGGAATGAGCAGTTCTTC

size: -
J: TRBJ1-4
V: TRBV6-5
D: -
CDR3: CASSYQGGRGNEKLFF
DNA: TGTGCCAGCAGTTACCAAGGTGGGCGAGGGAATGAAAAACTGTTTTTT

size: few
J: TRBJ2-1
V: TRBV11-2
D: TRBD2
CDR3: CASSSALAGGHNEQFF
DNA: TGTGCCAGCAGCTCCGCGCTAGCGGGGGGGCACAATGAGCAGTTCTTC

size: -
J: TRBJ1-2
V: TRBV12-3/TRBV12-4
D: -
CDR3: CASSQTPNYGYTF
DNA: TGTGCCAGCAGCCAAACACCTAACTATGGCTACACCTTC

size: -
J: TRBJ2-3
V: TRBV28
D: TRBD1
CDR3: CASSLRGRTDTQYF
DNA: TGTGCCAGCAGTTTAAGGGGGCGGACAGATACGCAGTATTTT

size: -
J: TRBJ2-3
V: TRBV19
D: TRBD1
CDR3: CASSMTGGSVTDTQYF
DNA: TGTGCCAGTAGTATGACAGGGGGCTCGGTCACAGATACGCAGTATTTT

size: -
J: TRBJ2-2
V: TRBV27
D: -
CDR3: CASSFQSGELFF
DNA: TGTGCCAGCAGTTTTCAGTCCGGGGAGCTGTTTTTT

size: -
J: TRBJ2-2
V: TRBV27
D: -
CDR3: CASSLELDPTGELFF
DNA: TGTGCCAGCAGTTTAGAGTTAGATCCCACCGGGGAGCTGTTTTTT

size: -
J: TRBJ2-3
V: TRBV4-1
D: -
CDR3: CASSLVGLSTDTQYF
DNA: TGCGCCAGCAGCCTAGTGGGACTTAGCACAGATACGCAGTATTTT

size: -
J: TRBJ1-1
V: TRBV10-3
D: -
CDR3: CAISELGQAKNTEAFF
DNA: TGTGCCATCAGTGAGTTAGGGCAGGCCAAGAACACTGAAGCTTTCTTT

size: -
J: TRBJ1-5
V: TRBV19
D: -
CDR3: CASSSYPPRQGGSLSNQPQHF
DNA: TGTGCCAGTAGTTCTTATCCCCCCAGGCAGGGCGGAAGTTTGAGCAATCAGCCCCAGCATTTT

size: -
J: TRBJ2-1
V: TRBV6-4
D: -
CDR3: CASSDSGGGYNEQFF
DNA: TGTGCCAGCAGTGACTCGGGTGGGGGCTACAATGAGCAGTTCTTC

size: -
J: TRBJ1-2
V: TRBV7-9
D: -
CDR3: CASSPGPNGYTF
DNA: TGTGCCAGCAGCCCAGGGCCGAATGGCTACACCTTC

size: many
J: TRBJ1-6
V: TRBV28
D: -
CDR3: CASRFDTLGLSYNSPLHF
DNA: TGTGCCAGCAGATTCGACACCCTCGGGCTCTCCTATAATTCACCCCTCCACTTT

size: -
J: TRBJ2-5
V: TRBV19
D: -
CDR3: CASSARTDIQETQYF
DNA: TGTGCCAGTAGTGCCAGGACAGACATTCAAGAGACCCAGTACTTC

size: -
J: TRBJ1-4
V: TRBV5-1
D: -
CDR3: CASSLAAGTNEKLFF
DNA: TGCGCCAGCAGCTTGGCGGCAGGGACTAATGAAAAACTGTTTTTT

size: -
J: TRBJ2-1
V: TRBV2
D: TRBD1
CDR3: CASSEAGTGVNEQFF
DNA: TGTGCCAGCAGTGAGGCCGGGACAGGAGTCAATGAGCAGTTCTTC